The T cell receptor (beta chain) under discussion was sequenced for a study of blood T cells in healthy people across ages. Study information: Template switching picked up about one barcoded beta molecule for each two T cells. Study-level points and caveats: There were more naive CD4+ cells and higher diversity in long-lived donors than in aged donors.

This CDR3 region has 15 residues. The ends lost 5 bases at V and 5 bases at J; junction bases unmatched: 11. Germline CDR1 SGHTA, CDR2 FQGNSA. This clonotype has a count of ten or more. The antigen remains unidentified. A sample-barcoded 5' primer and a J-beta primer mix were used in a second PCR of roughly 7 to 11 cycles. Each cDNA molecule received a tag from a template-switch adaptor that had 12 random nucleotides. The study obtained at least 2.5 million CDR3-containing paired-end reads from every sample. Each CDR3 protein gets one entry after TCRdb re-called the 5' RACE reads with MiXCR. The sample has about 1,500,000 distinct CDR3 sequences; about 30% are singletons.

The source is a woman in her twenties or thirties in good health. Sequenced sample: blood. The chain has TRBV7-2 and TRBJ2-7; 8 bases fit TRBD2. The CDR3 reads CASSLGRAGDNEQYF. CDR3 nucleotide sequence: TGTGCCAGCAGCCTCGGTAGAGCGGGGGACAACGAGCAGTACTTC.